One sample yielded the 3 T cell receptor beta chains listed below, sequenced in a study of cytomegalovirus exposure and HLA in healthy donors. PCR used 60 Vbeta primers and 13 Jbeta primers. TCRdb's table, derived via immunoSEQ multiplex PCR, lists solely in-frame clones and lacks some. This sample carries about 140,000 clones, roughly 73% of them seen once, and the ten largest clones take around 3.4%. Sequenced material: PBMCs. The receptor source for this set is a man aged 40-55 years in good health and CMV-seronegative.

This chain joins TRBV7-2 and TRBJ1-5; a weak D match, TRBD1 (5 bases). The V end lost 4 bases, the J end lost 5 bases, and 9 bases lay between the germline ends. Germline V gene lookup returns CDR1 SGHTA and CDR2 FQGNSA. This CDR3 region has 13 residues. CDR3 region: CASSYRGDQPQHF. For the CDR3, the DNA is TGTGCCAGCAGCTATCGGGGGGATCAGCCCCAGCATTTT.

This chain uses TRBV6-5 with TRBJ1-4, with 10 bases aligning to TRBD1. In germline, CDR1 is MNHEY, CDR2 SVGAGI. Trimming took 0 bases from V and 6 from J; bases not matched to a gene: 1. This CDR3 contains 15 residues. The CDR3 DNA is TGTGCCAGCAGTTACTCCGGGACAGGGGATGAAAAACTGTTTTTT. Encoded protein: CASSYSGTGDEKLFF.

J is TRBJ1-5 and V is TRBV5-4; a weak D match, TRBD1 (5 bases). Germline CDR1 reads SGHNT; CDR2 reads YYREEE (reference sequence). The CDR3 spans 16 residues. V dropped 0 bases and J dropped 0 bases, with 10 bases sitting between them. The CDR3 nucleotides are TGTGCCAGCAGCTTGGTGCAGGGCGATAGCAATCAGCCCCAGCATTTT. Translated, it gives CASSLVQGDSNQPQHF.